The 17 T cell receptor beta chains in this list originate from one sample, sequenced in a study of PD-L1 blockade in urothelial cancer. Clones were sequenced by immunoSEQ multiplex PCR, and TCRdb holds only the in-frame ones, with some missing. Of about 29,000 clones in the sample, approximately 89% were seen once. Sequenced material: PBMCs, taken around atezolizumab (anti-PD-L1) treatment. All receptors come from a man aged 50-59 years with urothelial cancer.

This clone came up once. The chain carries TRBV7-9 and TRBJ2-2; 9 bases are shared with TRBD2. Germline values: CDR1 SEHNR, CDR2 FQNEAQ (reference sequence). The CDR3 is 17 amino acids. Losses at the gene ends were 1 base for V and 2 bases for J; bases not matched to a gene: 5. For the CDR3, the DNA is TGTGCCAGCAGCTTAGTTAGCGGGGGCAGTAACACCGGGGAGCTGTTTTTT. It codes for CASSLVSGGSNTGELFF.

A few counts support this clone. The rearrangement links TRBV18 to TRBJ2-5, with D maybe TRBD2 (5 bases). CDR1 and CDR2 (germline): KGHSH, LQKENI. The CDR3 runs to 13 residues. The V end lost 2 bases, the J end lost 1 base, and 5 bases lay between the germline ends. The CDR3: CASSPTSQETQYF. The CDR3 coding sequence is TGTGCCAGCTCACCAACTAGCCAAGAGACCCAGTACTTC. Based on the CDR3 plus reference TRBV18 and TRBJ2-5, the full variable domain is NAGVMQNPRHLVRRRGQEARLRCSPMKGHSHVYWYRQLPEEGLKFMVYLQKENIIDESGMPKERFSAEFPKEGPSILRIQQVVRGDSAAYFCASSPTSQETQYFGPGTRLLVL.

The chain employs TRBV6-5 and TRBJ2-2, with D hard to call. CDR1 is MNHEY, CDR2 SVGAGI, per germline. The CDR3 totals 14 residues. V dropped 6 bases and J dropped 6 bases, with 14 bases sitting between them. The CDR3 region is CASRHNDVAGELFF. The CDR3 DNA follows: TGTGCCAGCAGACATAACGATGTGGCCGGGGAGCTGTTTTTT.

DNA of the CDR3: TGCGCCAGCAGCTTGACCGGAGACTATGGCTACACCTTC. Translated: CASSLTGDYGYTF. J is TRBJ1-2 and V is TRBV5-1; no reliable D call. Germline V gives CDR1 SGHRS, CDR2 YFSETQ. Trimming left V 1 base short and J 3 bases short, with 7 bases between. This CDR3 spans 13 amino acids.

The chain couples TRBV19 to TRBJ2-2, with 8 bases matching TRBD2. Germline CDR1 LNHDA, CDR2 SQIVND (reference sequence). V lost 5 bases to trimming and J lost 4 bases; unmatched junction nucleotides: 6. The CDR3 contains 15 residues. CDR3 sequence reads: CASSVLAGSTGELFF. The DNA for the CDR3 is TGTGCCAGTAGTGTTTTAGCGGGAAGCACCGGGGAGCTGTTTTTT.

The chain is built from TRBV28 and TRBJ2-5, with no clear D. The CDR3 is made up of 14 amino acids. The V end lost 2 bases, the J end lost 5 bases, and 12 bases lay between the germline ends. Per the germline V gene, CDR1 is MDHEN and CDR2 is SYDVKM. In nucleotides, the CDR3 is TGTGCCAGCAGTTTAACGCGACCCGGGGAGACCCAGTACTTC. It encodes CASSLTRPGETQYF.

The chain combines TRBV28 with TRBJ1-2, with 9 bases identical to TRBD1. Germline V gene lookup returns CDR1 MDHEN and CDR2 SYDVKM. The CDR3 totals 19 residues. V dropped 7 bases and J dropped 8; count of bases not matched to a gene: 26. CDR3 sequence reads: CASKSGTGNIGGLWRGYTF. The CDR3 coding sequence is TGTGCCAGCAAGTCCGGGACAGGGAATATTGGAGGCCTATGGAGGGGCTACACCTTC.

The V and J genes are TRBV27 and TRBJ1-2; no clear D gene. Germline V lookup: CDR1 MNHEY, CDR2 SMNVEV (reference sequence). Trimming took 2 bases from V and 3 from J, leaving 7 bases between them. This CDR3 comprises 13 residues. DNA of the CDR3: TGTGCCAGCAGTTTACGGGGTGACTATGGCTACACCTTC. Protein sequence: CASSLRGDYGYTF.

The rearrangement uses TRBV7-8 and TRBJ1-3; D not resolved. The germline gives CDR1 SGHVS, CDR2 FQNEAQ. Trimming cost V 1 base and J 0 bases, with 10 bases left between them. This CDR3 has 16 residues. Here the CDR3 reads CASSLVDGLSGNTIYF. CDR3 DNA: TGTGCCAGCAGCTTAGTGGACGGACTCTCTGGAAACACCATATATTTT.

The CDR3 DNA is TGTGCCAGCAGTTACCTAGCGGGTTTTTCTAGCACAGATACGCAGTATTTT. Amino acids: CASSYLAGFSSTDTQYF. V gene TRBV27 combines with J gene TRBJ2-3, with 8 nucleotides matching TRBD2. V gave up 4 bases and J gave up 0 bases; unmatched junction bases: 9. The germline V gene encodes CDR1 MNHEY and CDR2 SMNVEV (reference sequence). The CDR3 loop spans 17 amino acids.

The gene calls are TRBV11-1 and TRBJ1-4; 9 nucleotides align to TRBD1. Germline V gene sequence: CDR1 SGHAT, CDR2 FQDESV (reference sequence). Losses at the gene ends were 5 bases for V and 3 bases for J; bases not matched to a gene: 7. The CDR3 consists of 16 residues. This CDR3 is CASSRGQGSANEKLFF. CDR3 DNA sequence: TGTGCCAGCAGCCGCGGACAGGGGTCGGCTAATGAAAAACTGTTTTTT.

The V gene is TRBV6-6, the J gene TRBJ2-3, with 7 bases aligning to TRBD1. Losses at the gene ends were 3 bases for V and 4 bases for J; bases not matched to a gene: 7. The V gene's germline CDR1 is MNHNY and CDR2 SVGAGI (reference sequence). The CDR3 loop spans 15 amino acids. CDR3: CASSYSRQGADTQYF. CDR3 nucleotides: TGTGCCAGCAGTTATTCTAGACAGGGTGCAGATACGCAGTATTTT.

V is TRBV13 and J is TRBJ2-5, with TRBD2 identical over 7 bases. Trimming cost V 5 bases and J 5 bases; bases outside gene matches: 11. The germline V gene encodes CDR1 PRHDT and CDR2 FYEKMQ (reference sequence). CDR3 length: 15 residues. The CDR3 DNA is TGTGCCAGCAGCCCCGGGGTAGCGGGCACGGAGACCCAGTACTTC. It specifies CASSPGVAGTETQYF.

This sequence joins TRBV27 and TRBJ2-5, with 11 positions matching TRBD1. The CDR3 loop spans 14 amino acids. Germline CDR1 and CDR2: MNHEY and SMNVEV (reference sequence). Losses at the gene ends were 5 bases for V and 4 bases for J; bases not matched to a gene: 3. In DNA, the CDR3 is TGTGCCAGCAGTCCGGGGACAGGGGGAGAGACCCAGTACTTC. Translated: CASSPGTGGETQYF.

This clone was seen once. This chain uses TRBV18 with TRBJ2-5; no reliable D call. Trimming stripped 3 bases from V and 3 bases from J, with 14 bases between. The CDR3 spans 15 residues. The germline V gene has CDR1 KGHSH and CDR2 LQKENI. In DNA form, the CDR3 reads TGTGCCAGCTCACCGGCCCAGGTTATCGAAGAGACCCAGTACTTC. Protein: CASSPAQVIEETQYF. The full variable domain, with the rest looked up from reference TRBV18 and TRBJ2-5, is NAGVMQNPRHLVRRRGQEARLRCSPMKGHSHVYWYRQLPEEGLKFMVYLQKENIIDESGMPKERFSAEFPKEGPSILRIQQVVRGDSAAYFCASSPAQVIEETQYFGPGTRLLVL.

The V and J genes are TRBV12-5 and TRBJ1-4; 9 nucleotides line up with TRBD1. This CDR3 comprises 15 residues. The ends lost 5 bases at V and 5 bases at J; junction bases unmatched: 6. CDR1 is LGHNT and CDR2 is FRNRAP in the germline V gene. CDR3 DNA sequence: TGTGCTAGTGGTCTCTCCGGGACAGGGAATGAAAAACTGTTTTTT. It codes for CASGLSGTGNEKLFF.

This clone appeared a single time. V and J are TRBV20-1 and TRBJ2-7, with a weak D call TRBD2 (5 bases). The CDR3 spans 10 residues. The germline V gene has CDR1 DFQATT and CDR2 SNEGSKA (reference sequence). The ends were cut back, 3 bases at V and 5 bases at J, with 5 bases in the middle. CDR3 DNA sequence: TGCAGTGCTAGCGGGGACGAGCAGTACTTC. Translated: CSASGDEQYF.